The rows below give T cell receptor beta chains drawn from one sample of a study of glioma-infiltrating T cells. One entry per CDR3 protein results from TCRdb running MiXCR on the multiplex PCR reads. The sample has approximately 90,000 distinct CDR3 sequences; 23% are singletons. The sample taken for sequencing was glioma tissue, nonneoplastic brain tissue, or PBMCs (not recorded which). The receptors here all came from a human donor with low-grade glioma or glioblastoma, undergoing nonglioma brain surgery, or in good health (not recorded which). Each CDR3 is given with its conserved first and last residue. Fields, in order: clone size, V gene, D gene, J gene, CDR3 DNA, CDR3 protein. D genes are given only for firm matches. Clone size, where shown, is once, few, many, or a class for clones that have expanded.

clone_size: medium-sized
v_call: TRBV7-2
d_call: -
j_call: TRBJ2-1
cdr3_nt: TGTGCCAGCAGCTTCGTAGGCCCTGGGAATGAGCAGTTCTTC
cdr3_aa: CASSFVGPGNEQFF

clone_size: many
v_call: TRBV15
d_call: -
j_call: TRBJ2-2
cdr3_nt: TGTGCCACCAGCAGAGTGACGGGTTGGGCCGGGGAGCTGTTTTTT
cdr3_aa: CATSRVTGWAGELFF

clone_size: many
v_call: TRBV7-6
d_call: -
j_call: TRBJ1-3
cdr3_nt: TGTGCCAGCAGCTTACCCCCGGCAGGGGTCGACTCTGGAAACACCATATATTTT
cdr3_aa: CASSLPPAGVDSGNTIYF

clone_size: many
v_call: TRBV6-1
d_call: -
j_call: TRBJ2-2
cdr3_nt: TGTGCCAGCAGTCGGGGTGGGGAAAACGGGGAGCTGTTTTTT
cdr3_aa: CASSRGGENGELFF

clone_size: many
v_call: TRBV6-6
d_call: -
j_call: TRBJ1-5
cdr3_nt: TGTGCCAGCAGTTACTCGAATCGAGGTAATAGCAATCAGCCCCAGCATTTT
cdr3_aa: CASSYSNRGNSNQPQHF

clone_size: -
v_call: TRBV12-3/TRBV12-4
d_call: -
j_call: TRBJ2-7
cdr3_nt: TGTGCCAGCAGATCTTACAGGGCGTCCTACGAGCAGTACTTC
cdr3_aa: CASRSYRASYEQYF

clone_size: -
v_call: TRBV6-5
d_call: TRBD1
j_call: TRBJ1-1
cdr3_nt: TGTGCCAGCAGTTCAGGACAGGGGGGCGCGGCTGAAGCTTTCTTT
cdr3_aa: CASSSGQGGAAEAFF

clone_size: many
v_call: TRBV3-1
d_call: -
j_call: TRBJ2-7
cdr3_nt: TGTGCCAGCAGCCAGACTATATCCGAGCAGTACTTC
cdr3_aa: CASSQTISEQYF

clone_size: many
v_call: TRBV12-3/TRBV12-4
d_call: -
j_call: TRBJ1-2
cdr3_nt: TGTGCCAGCACCTCCGGGGACATAGCTAACTATGGCTACACCTTC
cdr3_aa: CASTSGDIANYGYTF

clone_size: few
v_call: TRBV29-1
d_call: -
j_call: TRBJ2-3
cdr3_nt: TGCAGCGTAGCCTCTTACAGCCGTTCTAGCACAGATACGCAGTATTTT
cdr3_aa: CSVASYSRSSTDTQYF

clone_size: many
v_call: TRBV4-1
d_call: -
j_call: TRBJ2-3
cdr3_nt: TGCGCCAGCAGCCAATGGGCCAGAAACACAGATACGCAGTATTTT
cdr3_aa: CASSQWARNTDTQYF

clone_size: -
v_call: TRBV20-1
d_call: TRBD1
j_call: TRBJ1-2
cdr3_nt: TGCAGTGCAATGACCGGGACAGGGGGCGGCTATGGCTACACCTTC
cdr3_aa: CSAMTGTGGGYGYTF

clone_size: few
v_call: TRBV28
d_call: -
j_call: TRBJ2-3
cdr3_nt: -
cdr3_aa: CASSFYICSAARGGGTDTQYF

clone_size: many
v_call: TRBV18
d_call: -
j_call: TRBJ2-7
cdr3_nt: TGTGCCAGCTCACCACCGAACGGTCCCTACGAGCAGTACTTC
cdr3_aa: CASSPPNGPYEQYF

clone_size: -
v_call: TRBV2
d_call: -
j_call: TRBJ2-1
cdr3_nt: TGTGCCAGCAGTGGGTGGTTTGGCCCTGTGTACAATGAGCAGTTCTTC
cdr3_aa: CASSGWFGPVYNEQFF

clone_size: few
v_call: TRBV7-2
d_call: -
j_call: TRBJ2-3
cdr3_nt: TGTGCCAGCAGCCCGGATGCGGGCACAGATACGCAGTATTTT
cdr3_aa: CASSPDAGTDTQYF

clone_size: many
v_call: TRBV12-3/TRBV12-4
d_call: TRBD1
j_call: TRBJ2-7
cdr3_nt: TGTGCCAGCAGGCCCGGGACAGGGAATTACGAGCAGTACTTC
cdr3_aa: CASRPGTGNYEQYF

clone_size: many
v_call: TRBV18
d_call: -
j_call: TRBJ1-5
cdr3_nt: TGTGCCAGCTCACAACAGGACAATCAGCCCCAGCATTTT
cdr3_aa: CASSQQDNQPQHF

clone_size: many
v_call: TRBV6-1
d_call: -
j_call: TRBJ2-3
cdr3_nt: TGTGCCAGCACCAGCGGTAGCACAGATACGCAGTATTTT
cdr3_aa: CASTSGSTDTQYF

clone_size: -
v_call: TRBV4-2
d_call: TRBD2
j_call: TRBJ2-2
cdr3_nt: TGTGCCAGCAGCCAGCTAGCGGGGAACACCGGGGAGCTGTTTTTT
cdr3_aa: CASSQLAGNTGELFF

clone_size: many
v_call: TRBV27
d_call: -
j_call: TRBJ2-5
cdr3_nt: TGTGCCAGCAGTTTCGGGCTCTCAGAGACCCAGTACTTC
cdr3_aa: CASSFGLSETQYF

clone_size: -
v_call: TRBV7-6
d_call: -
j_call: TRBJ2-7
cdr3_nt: TGTGCCAGCAGCTTACGTAGCGGAGGGGGAGACGAGCAGTACTTC
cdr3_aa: CASSLRSGGGDEQYF

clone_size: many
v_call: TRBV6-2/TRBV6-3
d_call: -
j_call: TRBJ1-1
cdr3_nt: TGTGCCAGCAGTTACCTAAGGACAGAATCAAACACTGAAGCTTTCTTT
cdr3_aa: CASSYLRTESNTEAFF

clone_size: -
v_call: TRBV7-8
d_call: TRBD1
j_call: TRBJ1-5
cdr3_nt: TGTGCCAGCAGGGCACAGGGGGGGAGCAATCAGCCCCAGCATTTT
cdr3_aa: CASRAQGGSNQPQHF

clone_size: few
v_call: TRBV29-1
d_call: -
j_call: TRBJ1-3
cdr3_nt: TGCAGCGTTCAGTGGGACTCTGGAAACACCATATATTTT
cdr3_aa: CSVQWDSGNTIYF

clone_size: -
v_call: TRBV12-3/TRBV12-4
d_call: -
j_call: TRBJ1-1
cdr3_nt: TGTGCCACCCGGGGGGGGGGGAACACTGAAGCTTTCTTT
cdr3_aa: CATRGGGNTEAFF

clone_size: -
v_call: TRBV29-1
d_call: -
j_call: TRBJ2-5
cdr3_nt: TGCAGCGTTGAAGAAGTTGCGGGACAAGAGACCCAGTACTTC
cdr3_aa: CSVEEVAGQETQYF

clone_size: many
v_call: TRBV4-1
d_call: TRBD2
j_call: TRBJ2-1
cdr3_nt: TGCGCCAGCAGCCACCCTGAGGAGCGGGAGTATCACGAGTTCTTC
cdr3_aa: CASSHPEEREYHEFF

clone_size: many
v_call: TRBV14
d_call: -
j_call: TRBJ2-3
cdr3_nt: TGTGCCAGCAGCCAAGGGGATTGGAGGTACACAGATACGCAGTATTTT
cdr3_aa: CASSQGDWRYTDTQYF

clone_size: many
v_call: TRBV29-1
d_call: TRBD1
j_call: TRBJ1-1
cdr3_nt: TGCAGCGTTGAAGGGCAGACAGGGAGGACTGAAGCTTTCTTT
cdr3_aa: CSVEGQTGRTEAFF

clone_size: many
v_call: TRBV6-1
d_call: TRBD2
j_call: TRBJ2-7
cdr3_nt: TGTGCCAGCAGTGAGTATACTCCGACTAGCGGGGGACGATCCTACGAGCAGTACTTC
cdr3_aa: CASSEYTPTSGGRSYEQYF

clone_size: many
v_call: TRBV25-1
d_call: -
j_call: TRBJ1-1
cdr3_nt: TGTGCCAGCAGTGAGTATTCGAACACTGAAGCTTTCTTT
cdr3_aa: CASSEYSNTEAFF

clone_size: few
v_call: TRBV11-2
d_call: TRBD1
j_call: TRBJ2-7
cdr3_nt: TGTGCCAGCAGCTTGGGCAGGGGGCTTGACGAGCAGTACTTC
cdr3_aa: CASSLGRGLDEQYF

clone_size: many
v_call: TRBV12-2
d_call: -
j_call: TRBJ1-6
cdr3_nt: TGTGCAAGTCGCCTAACAAATTCTAATTCACCCCTCCACTTT
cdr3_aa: CASRLTNSNSPLHF

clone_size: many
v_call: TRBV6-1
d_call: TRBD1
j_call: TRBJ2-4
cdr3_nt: TGTGCCAGCAGGAAGGACAGGTTAGAAATTCAGTACTTC
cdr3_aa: CASRKDRLEIQYF

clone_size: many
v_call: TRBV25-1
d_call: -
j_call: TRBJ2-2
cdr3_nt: TGTGCCAGCAGTGAATTGCGGCAGGCTAACGGGGAGCTGTTTTTT
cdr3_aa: CASSELRQANGELFF

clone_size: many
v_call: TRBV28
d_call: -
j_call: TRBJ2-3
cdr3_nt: TGTGCCAGCAGTTCCCTGGGGCCGAGGGATACGCAGTATTTT
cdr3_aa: CASSSLGPRDTQYF

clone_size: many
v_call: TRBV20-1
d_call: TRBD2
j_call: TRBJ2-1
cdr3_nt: TGCAGTGCCCCGGGACTAGCGGGAGGGAATTTCAATGAGCAGTTCTTC
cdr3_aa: CSAPGLAGGNFNEQFF

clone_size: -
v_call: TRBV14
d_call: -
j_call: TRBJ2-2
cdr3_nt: TGTGCCAGCAGCCAAGACCGCCTAGCCACCGGGGAGCTGTTTTTT
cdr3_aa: CASSQDRLATGELFF

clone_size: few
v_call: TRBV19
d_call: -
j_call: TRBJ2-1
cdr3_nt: TGTGCCAGTAGAAACGGTGGGGCGGCTGAGCAGTTCTTC
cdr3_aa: CASRNGGAAEQFF

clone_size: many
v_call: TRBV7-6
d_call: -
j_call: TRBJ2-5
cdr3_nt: TGTGCCAGCAGCTCCAAAATGAAGATTTGGACCCAGTACTTC
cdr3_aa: CASSSKMKIWTQYF